This is a list of T cell receptor beta chains from one sample in a study of blood T cells in healthy people across ages. TCRdb called the 5' RACE reads again in MiXCR, with one record for every CDR3 protein. This sample has roughly 700,000 distinct CDR3 sequences; about 52% occur once, and the top ten carry around a third. Sequencing input: blood. These receptor sequences come from a woman in her sixties or seventies in good health. Both conserved end residues are part of each CDR3. Each record gives: J gene, D gene, V gene, clone size, CDR3 DNA, CDR3 protein. The D gene is left open where the match is weak. Some rows have no size entry. The others give once, few or many, or a class for an expanded clone.

>TRBJ2-1|TRBD2|TRBV20-1|NA
TGCAGTGCTGAGCGGGAGGGGTCCTACAATGAGCAGTTCTTC
CSAEREGSYNEQFF
>TRBJ2-1|TRBD1|TRBV5-4|NA
TGTGCCAGCAGCCGGGACAGAAACAATGAGCAGTTCTTC
CASSRDRNNEQFF
>TRBJ2-5|NA|TRBV5-1|NA
TGCGCCAGCAGCTTACGGGGACGGGCGATGGGGGAGACCCAGTACTTC
CASSLRGRAMGETQYF
>TRBJ2-7|NA|TRBV27|NA
TGTGCCAGCAGTTTGAGAACTAGTAGTTCCTACGAGCAGTACTTC
CASSLRTSSSYEQYF
>TRBJ2-1|TRBD2|TRBV29-1|many
TGCAGCGTTGTATGGCTAGCGGGAGCGATTTCCTCCTACAATGAGCAGTTCTTC
CSVVWLAGAISSYNEQFF
>TRBJ1-1|NA|TRBV12-3/TRBV12-4|few
TGTGCCAGCAGTTTAGCGAGTTTGAGGAACACTGAAGCTTTCTTT
CASSLASLRNTEAFF
>TRBJ2-7|TRBD1|TRBV28|NA
TGTGCCAGCAGCCTTGAGTGGACAGGGGGCTCCTACGAGCAGTACTTC
CASSLEWTGGSYEQYF
>TRBJ2-7|NA|TRBV30|few
TGTGCCTGGAGTGGCTCCTACGAGCAGTACTTC
CAWSGSYEQYF
>TRBJ2-7|TRBD2|TRBV5-1|few
TGCGCCAGCAGCTACCTGGGACTAGCGGGTCACGAGCAGTACTTC
CASSYLGLAGHEQYF
>TRBJ1-6|TRBD1|TRBV4-3|NA
TGCGCCAGCAGCCAAGAATCTTTGGGACAGGGGTTCTCACCCCTCCACTTT
CASSQESLGQGFSPLHF
>TRBJ1-2|NA|TRBV4-2|NA
TGTGCCAGCAGCCAAGACGAAGGTCCTTCGGATGGCTACACCTTC
CASSQDEGPSDGYTF
>TRBJ1-6|NA|TRBV6-2/TRBV6-3|NA
TGTGCCAGCAGCGGTGGACAGCCTTCACCCCTCCACTTT
CASSGGQPSPLHF
>TRBJ2-3|NA|TRBV24-1|NA
TGTGCCACCGAGGGGTCCACAGATACGCAGTATTTT
CATEGSTDTQYF
>TRBJ2-7|NA|TRBV20-1|NA
TGCAGTGCCGATACTGGCGGGTCCTACGAGCAGTACTTC
CSADTGGSYEQYF
>TRBJ1-1|NA|TRBV4-1|NA
TGCGCCAGCAGCCAAGCGGGCACACAGGGCAGGACTGAAGCTTTCTTT
CASSQAGTQGRTEAFF
>TRBJ2-3|NA|TRBV20-1|NA
TGCAGTGCTAGAGGACCCCTAGCGCCAAACACAGATACGCAGTATTTT
CSARGPLAPNTDTQYF
>TRBJ2-7|NA|TRBV24-1|NA
TGTGCCACCAGTGACCGTACTTACGAGCAGTACTTC
CATSDRTYEQYF
>TRBJ2-6|NA|TRBV18|NA
TGTGCCAGCTCACCACCGTTATCTGGGGCCAACGTCCTGACTTTC
CASSPPLSGANVLTF
>TRBJ2-7|NA|TRBV9|few
TGTGCCAGCAGCGTAGCCGGTGGGGTGTCCTACGAGCAGTACTTC
CASSVAGGVSYEQYF
>TRBJ1-5|NA|TRBV30|few
TGTGCCTGGAGTCTGGGGAGTCAGCCCCAGCATTTT
CAWSLGSQPQHF
>TRBJ2-7|NA|TRBV3-1|few
TGTGCCAGCAGCCAGCTTTTCTACGAGCAGTACTTC
CASSQLFYEQYF
>TRBJ2-7|NA|TRBV2|NA
TGTGCCAGCAGTGAAATGCGACAGTCATCCGAGCAGTACTTC
CASSEMRQSSEQYF
>TRBJ2-3|TRBD2|TRBV15|NA
TGTGCCACCAGCAGAGAAGCGGGGCTTAGCACAGATACGCAGTATTTT
CATSREAGLSTDTQYF
>TRBJ1-2|NA|TRBV12-3/TRBV12-4|few
TGTGCCAGCAGCTCTACGGGGCAAAACTATGGCTACACCTTC
CASSSTGQNYGYTF
>TRBJ2-5|TRBD2|TRBV7-9|NA
TGTGCCGGCAGAGCAGCGGGGTACCAAGAGACCCAGTACTTC
CAGRAAGYQETQYF
>TRBJ2-3|NA|TRBV11-2|NA
TGTGCCAGCAGTTCTAGAGGGAGCACAGATACGCAGTATTTT
CASSSRGSTDTQYF
>TRBJ2-5|TRBD2|TRBV24-1|NA
TGTGCCACCAGTATTAGCGGGGGCCAAGAGACCCAGTACTTC
CATSISGGQETQYF
>TRBJ1-5|TRBD1|TRBV2|NA
TGTGCCAGCAGTGAAGCGCTTCGAGGGGGCCGGCAGCCCCAGCATTTT
CASSEALRGGRQPQHF